Each of the 12 T cell receptor beta chains below was sequenced from the same sample in a study of blood T cell repertoires in COVID-19. Produced via immunoSEQ multiplex PCR; TCRdb's table is partial and in-frame only. The table lists about 88,000 clones, roughly 87% of them singletons, with roughly 7% in the top ten. Sequencing was carried out using peripheral blood. The receptors derive from a man younger than 30 with COVID-19, enrolled during active disease.

This clone turned up a few times. This sequence joins TRBV7-9 and TRBJ2-1; 14 bases map to TRBD2. Unmatched junction bases numbered 8, after V lost 11 bases and J lost 8 bases. The germline gives CDR1 SEHNR, CDR2 FQNEAQ (reference sequence). CDR3 length: 14 residues. The CDR3 DNA reads TGTGCCTCCGGACTAGCGGGGGGCTTTGATGAGCAGTTCTTC. Protein sequence: CASGLAGGFDEQFF.

The chain uses TRBV27 and TRBJ2-1; D unresolved. The germline CDR1 and CDR2 sequences are MNHEY and SMNVEV (reference sequence). The CDR3 is 13 residues long. The germline V and J ends were trimmed by 3 bases and 4 bases, with 7 bases remaining between them. CDR3 residues: CASSLSLYNEQFF. In nucleotides, the CDR3 is TGTGCCAGCAGTTTGTCCTTATACAATGAGCAGTTCTTC.

This chain uses TRBV5-6 with TRBJ2-7; D ambiguous. Trimming removed 0 bases from V and 2 bases from J, with 6 bases in between. The CDR3 contains 13 residues. The germline V gene encodes CDR1 SGHDT and CDR2 YYEEEE. CDR3 DNA sequence: TGTGCCAGCAGCTTGGCTAGGCCCTACGAGCAGTACTTC. Its protein product is CASSLARPYEQYF.

The chain combines TRBV7-2 with TRBJ2-1; D might be TRBD2 (6 bases). The V gene's germline CDR1 is SGHTA and CDR2 FQGNSA. Deletions cut 2 bases from V and 0 bases from J, with 11 bases between. CDR3 length: 16 residues. The CDR3 DNA reads as TGTGCCAGCAGCTTACAGCGGGCCGTCTCCTACAATGAGCAGTTCTTC. Translated, it gives CASSLQRAVSYNEQFF.

The table lists this clone with a few counts. The rearrangement uses TRBV2 and TRBJ2-5, with 12 bases aligning to TRBD2. J was trimmed by 0 bases and V by 6 bases; bases with no gene match: 8. In germline, CDR1 is SNHLY, CDR2 FYNNEI. There are 17 residues in the CDR3. CDR3 DNA: TGTGCCAGCAGACGGAATCTAGCGGGAGGGAACCAAGAGACCCAGTACTTC. Its protein is CASRRNLAGGNQETQYF.

The rearrangement uses TRBV15 and TRBJ1-1; D is unresolved. Germline V gives CDR1 LNHNV, CDR2 YYDKDF (reference sequence). Trimming took 7 bases from V and 4 from J, leaving 7 bases between them. This CDR3 comprises 11 residues. CDR3: CATKRATEAFF. Written as DNA, the CDR3 is TGTGCCACCAAGAGGGCCACTGAAGCTTTCTTT.

This rearrangement joins TRBV4-3 to TRBJ2-6; D perhaps matches TRBD2 (5 bases). Germline lookup yields CDR1 LGHNA and CDR2 YSLEER. Deletions cut 6 bases from V and 0 bases from J, with 15 bases between. The CDR3 totals 17 residues. The CDR3 is CASSPKAAFSGANVLTF. CDR3 nucleotide sequence: TGCGCCAGCAGTCCAAAAGCGGCTTTCTCTGGGGCCAACGTCCTGACTTTC.

The chain recombines TRBV9 with TRBJ2-5, with 8 bases that match TRBD1. The germline gives CDR1 SGDLS, CDR2 YYNGEE. Trimming took 2 bases from V and 2 from J; bases not matched to a gene: 5. The CDR3 length is 15 residues. Here the CDR3 DNA reads TGTGCCAGCAGCGTTTCCGGGACAGGTCAAGAGACCCAGTACTTC. Its translation is CASSVSGTGQETQYF.

DNA of the CDR3: TGTGCCAGCAGCCAGGGGACAAACACCATATATTTT. It is translated as CASSQGTNTIYF. The V gene is TRBV12-3 or TRBV12-4, the J gene TRBJ1-3; a possible D gene is TRBD1 (6 bases). The CDR3 is 12 residues long. Trimming left V 6 bases short and J 6 bases short, with 9 bases between.

The chain employs TRBV21-1 and TRBJ1-1; TRBD1, the D gene given by the table, was not confirmed from the DNA. TRBV21-1 is recorded as a pseudogene. The CDR3 is 14 amino acids. This CDR3 reads CASSKAVQGKRAFF. Here the CDR3 DNA reads TGTGCCAGCAGCAAAGCAGTACAGGGTAAACGAGCTTTCTTT.

The chain has TRBV5-1 and TRBJ2-6, with 9 bases that match TRBD1. The CDR3 has 18 amino acids. V was pared by 5 bases and J by 0 bases, with 9 bases of the junction left unmatched. Germline V gene lookup returns CDR1 SGHRS and CDR2 YFSETQ. The CDR3 sequence is CASRSGTGSPSGANVLTF. The CDR3 DNA reads TGCGCCAGCAGGTCCGGGACAGGGAGCCCCTCTGGGGCCAACGTCCTGACTTTC.

The chain recombines TRBV6-5 with TRBJ2-7, with 7 bases fitting TRBD2. The CDR3 sequence is 13 residues long. Trimming at V came to 4 bases and at J to 7 bases, leaving 7 bases not matched to a gene. CDR1 MNHEY and CDR2 SVGAGI come from the germline V gene. The chain's CDR3 is CASSSGRVGEQYF. CDR3 DNA sequence: TGTGCCAGCAGTTCGGGGAGGGTAGGGGAGCAGTACTTC.